This T cell receptor beta chain derives from a study of cytomegalovirus exposure and HLA in healthy donors. The study's findings and limits: Among TCR sequences, most were rare, though some public TCRs appeared in many donors. Later analysis indicated greater clonal expansion among HLA-associated TCR beta chains than among equally common other chains.

About this clone: The target antigen is unknown.

At collection, donors were nominally healthy, but unrecorded immune exposures were probable. The CDR3 totals 15 residues. Trimming removed 6 bases from V and 4 bases from J; junction bases left unmatched: 9. Germline lookup yields CDR1 MNHEY and CDR2 SMNVEV (reference sequence). PCR primers comprised 60 Vbeta and 13 Jbeta primers. The assay was immunoSEQ multiplex PCR, and TCRdb's table has in-frame clones only and misses some. The table for this sample gives 200,000 to 250,000 clones. The chain joins TRBV27 to TRBJ2-3, with TRBD2 matching over 8 bases. Sequenced: PBMCs. This clonotype originated in a woman between 25 and 40 years old in good health and CMV-seropositive. The CDR3 DNA sequence: TGTGCCAGCAGCACTTCGGGAGGGAGCCCAGATACGCAGTATTTT. Its translation: CASSTSGGSPDTQYF.